A selection of T cell receptor beta chains follows, all from one sample in a study of cytomegalovirus exposure and HLA in healthy donors. Sequencing used immunoSEQ multiplex PCR; TCRdb keeps in-frame clones, though not all of them. The data show 110,000 or so clones, 67% seen once. Sequenced sample: PBMCs. The receptors derive from a man between 18 and 35 years old in good health and CMV-seropositive. Both conserved end residues are part of each CDR3. D genes are given only for firm matches. Size is omitted from some rows. Given values are once, few, many or a class for expanded clones.

-,TRBV5-1,-,TRBJ2-6,CASSLSGSSGANVLTF,TGCGCCAGCAGCTTGTCTGGTAGCTCTGGGGCCAACGTCCTGACTTTC
-,TRBV29-1,-,TRBJ1-1,CSVERGANTEAFF,TGCAGCGTTGAGCGGGGGGCGAACACTGAAGCTTTCTTT
-,TRBV2,-,TRBJ1-5,CASDRGLNQPQHF,TGTGCCAGCGACCGCGGGCTTAATCAGCCCCAGCATTTT
TRBD2,TRBV28,-,TRBJ2-1,CASINGGSGAPRAGEQFF,TGTGCCAGCATTAACGGAGGTAGCGGGGCCCCAAGGGCGGGAGAGCAGTTCTTC
TRBD1,TRBV29-1,once,TRBJ2-7,CSAVDRGLYNEQYF,TGCAGCGCCGTAGACAGGGGGCTTTACAACGAGCAGTACTTC
-,TRBV5-1,-,TRBJ2-5,CASTGSRETQYF,TGCGCCAGCACCGGGTCTCGGGAGACCCAGTACTTC
-,TRBV9,-,TRBJ1-1,CASSVRGGGTEAFF,TGTGCCAGCAGCGTACGGGGAGGTGGGACTGAAGCTTTCTTT
TRBD1,TRBV6-1,-,TRBJ1-2,CASSRDRGLDGYTF,TGTGCCAGCAGCCGAGACAGGGGGCTTGATGGCTACACCTTC
TRBD1,TRBV5-1,-,TRBJ2-7,CASSFGTGVSYEQYF,TGCGCCAGCAGCTTCGGGACAGGTGTCTCCTACGAGCAGTACTTC
-,TRBV15,-,TRBJ2-7,CATSREDIGQGGLGGLYEQYF,TGTGCCACCAGCAGAGAGGATATCGGGCAGGGGGGCTTAGGGGGCCTCTACGAGCAGTACTTC
-,TRBV6-5,-,TRBJ1-2,CASSPHDRLGYTF,TGTGCCAGCAGTCCCCATGACAGACTTGGCTACACCTTC
TRBD1,TRBV5-1,-,TRBJ1-1,CASRWTGGAVTEAFF,TGCGCCAGCAGGTGGACAGGGGGCGCGGTCACTGAAGCTTTCTTT
TRBD1,TRBV5-1,-,TRBJ1-3,CASSLVGQGSGNTIYF,TGCGCCAGCAGCTTGGTGGGACAGGGGTCTGGAAACACCATATATTTT
TRBD2,TRBV11-2,few,TRBJ2-3,CASSRGGASGGTDTQYF,TGTGCCAGCAGCAGAGGAGGGGCTAGCGGGGGGACGGATACGCAGTATTTT
TRBD1,TRBV7-7,few,TRBJ2-7,CASSLGQGFYEQYF,TGTGCCAGCAGCTTGGGACAGGGTTTTTACGAGCAGTACTTC
-,TRBV27,-,TRBJ1-3,CASSLGLDGNTIYF,TGTGCCAGCAGTTTAGGGCTCGACGGAAACACCATATATTTT
TRBD1,TRBV6-6,-,TRBJ2-1,CASSYFQGVNEQFF,TGTGCCAGCAGTTATTTTCAGGGGGTCAATGAGCAGTTCTTC
TRBD1,TRBV6-1,-,TRBJ1-2,CASIPDRTVGYTF,TGTGCCAGCATCCCGGACAGGACTGTGGGCTACACCTTC
-,TRBV27,few,TRBJ2-3,CASSPKGSTTDTQYF,TGTGCCAGCAGTCCTAAGGGGTCTACCACAGATACGCAGTATTTT
TRBD2,TRBV2,-,TRBJ2-3,CASSLTPGGWTDTQYF,TGTGCCAGCAGCCTGACCCCGGGGGGATGGACAGATACGCAGTATTTT
TRBD1,TRBV28,-,TRBJ1-2,CASSTRTGCGYTF,TGTGCCAGCAGTACCCGGACAGGTTGTGGCTACACCTTC
-,TRBV4-1,once,TRBJ1-1,CASSQVASADTEAFF,TGCGCCAGCAGCCAAGTTGCGAGTGCGGACACTGAAGCTTTCTTT
TRBD1,TRBV5-1,-,TRBJ2-1,CASSPTGVGANEQFF,TGCGCCAGCAGCCCCACAGGGGTTGGGGCCAATGAGCAGTTCTTC
TRBD1,TRBV6-5,-,TRBJ1-5,CASGLGQRNQPQHF,TGTGCCAGCGGATTGGGACAGCGCAATCAGCCCCAGCATTTT
TRBD1,TRBV7-9,-,TRBJ2-5,CASSSDRGRQETQYF,TGTGCCAGCAGCTCCGACAGGGGTAGGCAAGAGACCCAGTACTTC
-,TRBV4-1,-,TRBJ2-3,CASSQEGALADTQYF,TGCGCCAGCAGCCAAGAAGGGGCGTTAGCAGATACGCAGTATTTT
-,TRBV5-6,-,TRBJ1-5,CASSGDYNSNQPQHF,TGTGCCAGCAGCGGAGATTACAATAGCAATCAGCCCCAGCATTTT
-,TRBV7-2,-,TRBJ2-2,CASSLVAGLSTGELFF,TGTGCCAGCAGCTTAGTGGCAGGTTTATCAACCGGGGAGCTGTTTTTT
TRBD1,TRBV5-6,-,TRBJ1-5,CASSLGAGTARGDQPQHF,TGTGCCAGCAGCTTGGGGGCCGGGACAGCTAGGGGGGATCAGCCCCAGCATTTT
TRBD2,TRBV7-6,few,TRBJ2-5,CASSGSGGAWETQYF,TGTGCCAGCAGCGGTAGCGGGGGGGCCTGGGAGACCCAGTACTTC
-,TRBV9,-,TRBJ2-1,CASSFLGDEQFF,TGTGCCAGCAGCTTCCTGGGCGATGAGCAGTTCTTC
-,TRBV5-5,-,TRBJ2-1,CASSYRLETHEQFF,TGTGCCAGCAGCTATAGACTAGAGACCCATGAGCAGTTCTTC
TRBD2,TRBV6-1,-,TRBJ2-3,CASSESLAGGFDTQYF,TGTGCCAGCAGTGAATCACTAGCGGGGGGCTTTGATACGCAGTATTTT
TRBD1,TRBV6-5,-,TRBJ1-1,CASRRGGANTEAFF,TGTGCCAGCAGAAGAGGGGGCGCGAACACTGAAGCTTTCTTT
-,TRBV6-1,-,TRBJ2-6,CASTDRRGGKSGANVLTF,TGTGCCAGCACTGACCGGCGGGGCGGGAAGTCTGGGGCCAACGTCCTGACTTTC
-,TRBV6-5,-,TRBJ2-5,CASSLGRDPSAETQYF,TGTGCCAGCAGTTTGGGGCGGGATCCTTCGGCGGAGACCCAGTACTTC
-,TRBV27,few,TRBJ2-7,CASKKVSGEQYF,TGTGCCAGCAAAAAAGTCTCGGGCGAGCAGTACTTC
TRBD1,TRBV11-2,-,TRBJ2-5,CASSSRTGGPETQYF,TGTGCCAGCAGCTCTCGGACAGGGGGCCCGGAGACCCAGTACTTC
-,TRBV23-1,-,TRBJ1-6,CASSDFRMVDNSPLHF,TGCGCCAGCAGCGACTTCAGAATGGTCGATAATTCACCCCTCCACTTT
TRBD1,TRBV28,once,TRBJ2-1,CASSFHGTAYNEQFF,TGTGCCAGCAGTTTTCACGGGACAGCCTACAATGAGCAGTTCTTC
TRBD1,TRBV7-9,-,TRBJ1-6,CASSLGRHRGAYNSPLHF,TGTGCCAGCAGCTTAGGGCGTCACAGGGGGGCCTATAATTCACCCCTCCACTTT
-,TRBV7-6,-,TRBJ2-3,CASSLVGVTDTQYF,TGTGCCAGCAGCTTAGTAGGGGTGACAGATACGCAGTATTTT
TRBD1,TRBV4-2,-,TRBJ1-2,CASSQGADTGVRGYTF,TGTGCCAGCAGCCAGGGGGCCGACACAGGGGTACGAGGCTACACCTTC
-,TRBV5-6,-,TRBJ2-3,CASSLAPVWDTQYF,TGTGCCAGCAGCTTGGCCCCAGTCTGGGATACGCAGTATTTT
TRBD2,TRBV5-4,-,TRBJ2-3,CASSSPVSGGFTDTQYF,TGTGCCAGCAGCTCCCCGGTGAGCGGGGGCTTCACAGATACGCAGTATTTT
-,TRBV29-1,-,TRBJ2-6,CSVAGVRGDSGANVLTF,TGCAGCGTTGCCGGGGTCAGGGGAGACTCTGGGGCCAACGTCCTGACTTTC
-,TRBV20-1,few,TRBJ1-4,CSAWTDEKLFF,TGCAGTGCCTGGACAGATGAAAAACTGTTTTTT
-,TRBV6-6,few,TRBJ1-6,CASSSKSSYNSPLHF,TGTGCCAGCAGTTCGAAGAGCTCCTATAATTCACCCCTCCACTTT
TRBD2,TRBV5-1,-,TRBJ2-5,CASSFSTSEETQYF,TGCGCCAGCAGCTTCTCTACTAGCGAGGAGACCCAGTACTTC
-,TRBV11-2,few,TRBJ2-7,CASSRDNVDEQYF,TGTGCCAGCAGCCGGGACAACGTTGACGAGCAGTACTTC
TRBD1,TRBV5-1,-,TRBJ2-1,CASSAMKEGQFHNEQFF,TGCGCCAGCAGCGCAATGAAAGAGGGACAGTTCCACAATGAGCAGTTCTTC
-,TRBV11-1,-,TRBJ2-7,CASSPTPSDRYTYEQYF,TGTGCCAGCAGCCCGACGCCGTCTGACAGGTATACCTACGAGCAGTACTTC
TRBD2,TRBV2,medium-sized,TRBJ2-5,CASSEPTSGGEETQYF,TGTGCCAGCAGTGAACCTACTAGCGGGGGGGAAGAGACCCAGTACTTC